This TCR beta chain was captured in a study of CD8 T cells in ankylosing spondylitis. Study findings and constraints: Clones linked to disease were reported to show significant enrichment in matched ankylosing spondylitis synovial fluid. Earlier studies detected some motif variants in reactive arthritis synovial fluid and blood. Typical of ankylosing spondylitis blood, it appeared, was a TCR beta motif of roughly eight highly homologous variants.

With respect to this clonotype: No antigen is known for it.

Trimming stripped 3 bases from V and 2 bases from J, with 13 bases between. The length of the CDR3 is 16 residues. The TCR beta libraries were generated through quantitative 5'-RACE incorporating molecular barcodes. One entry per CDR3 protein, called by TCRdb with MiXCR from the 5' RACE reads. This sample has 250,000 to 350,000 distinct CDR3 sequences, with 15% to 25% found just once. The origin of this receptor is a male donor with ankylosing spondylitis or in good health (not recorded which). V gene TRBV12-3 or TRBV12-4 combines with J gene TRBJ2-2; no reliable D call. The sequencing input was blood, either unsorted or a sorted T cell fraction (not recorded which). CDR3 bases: TGTGCCAGCAGTTTCCAGGCCCTTACCAACACCGGGGAGCTGTTTTTT. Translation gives CASSFQALTNTGELFF.